This is a list of T cell receptor beta chains from one sample in a study of blood T cells in healthy people across ages. MiXCR was run by TCRdb on the 5' RACE reads, yielding one entry per CDR3 protein. Of about 800,000 distinct CDR3 sequences listed, 20% to 25% were seen once; the top ten hold 3% to 4.5%. Separately, the same data were catalogued under a study of T cells of mothers and their children.

The specimen was blood. The receptors were gathered from a boy aged 5-17 years in good health. Both conserved end residues are part of each CDR3. The order of the fields is J gene, clone size, V gene, D gene, CDR3 DNA, CDR3 protein. The D gene is left open where the match is weak. Clone sizes are given selectively: once, few, many, or a class where the clone is expanded.

j_call: TRBJ2-5; clone_size: few; v_call: TRBV5-6; d_call: .; cdr3_nt: TGTGCCAGCAGCTTTTCGGGGTGGAGAGAGACCCAGTACTTC; cdr3_aa: CASSFSGWRETQYF
j_call: TRBJ2-2; clone_size: few; v_call: TRBV27; d_call: .; cdr3_nt: TGTGCCAGCGGGACTCTTAACACCGGGGAGCTGTTTTTT; cdr3_aa: CASGTLNTGELFF
j_call: TRBJ2-7; clone_size: few; v_call: TRBV28; d_call: TRBD1; cdr3_nt: TGTGCCAGCAGTTTCCCGACAGGGGAAACCTACGAGCAGTACTTC; cdr3_aa: CASSFPTGETYEQYF
j_call: TRBJ2-1; clone_size: few; v_call: TRBV7-8; d_call: TRBD2; cdr3_nt: TGTGCCAGCAGCTCAATGACTAGCGGGAGGTACAATGAGCAGTTCTTC; cdr3_aa: CASSSMTSGRYNEQFF
j_call: TRBJ2-1; clone_size: .; v_call: TRBV20-1; d_call: .; cdr3_nt: TGCAGTGCTAGAGGGTTTAGCGCCTACAATGAGCAGTTCTTC; cdr3_aa: CSARGFSAYNEQFF
j_call: TRBJ1-1; clone_size: .; v_call: TRBV29-1; d_call: .; cdr3_nt: TGCAGCGTTGAAGGCCAGGGTATCACTGAAGCTTTCTTT; cdr3_aa: CSVEGQGITEAFF
j_call: TRBJ2-4; clone_size: .; v_call: TRBV11-1; d_call: TRBD1; cdr3_nt: TGTGCCAGCAGCTTAGCGGTGACAGGGTCTCTAGCCAAAAACATTCAGTACTTC; cdr3_aa: CASSLAVTGSLAKNIQYF
j_call: TRBJ1-1; clone_size: .; v_call: TRBV27; d_call: TRBD1; cdr3_nt: TGTGCCAGCAGTTTATCGGCCCCGGGACAGGGCTCCGGGGAAGCTTTCTTT; cdr3_aa: CASSLSAPGQGSGEAFF
j_call: TRBJ2-6; clone_size: few; v_call: TRBV19; d_call: .; cdr3_nt: TGTGCCAGTAGTATCTCGTCCTCTGGGGCCAACGTCCTGACTTTC; cdr3_aa: CASSISSSGANVLTF
j_call: TRBJ1-4; clone_size: .; v_call: TRBV28; d_call: TRBD1; cdr3_nt: TGTGCCAGCAGTCGCGGCAGGACAGGGGGAGAAAAACTGTTTTTT; cdr3_aa: CASSRGRTGGEKLFF
j_call: TRBJ2-5; clone_size: few; v_call: TRBV20-1; d_call: .; cdr3_nt: TGCAGTGCTAGTTCCGGGTCCCTAAGTCAAGAGACCCAGTACTTC; cdr3_aa: CSASSGSLSQETQYF
j_call: TRBJ2-5; clone_size: .; v_call: TRBV7-9; d_call: .; cdr3_nt: TGTGCCAGCAGCCCTAACGACAGGGACTTCCAAGAGACCCAGTACTTC; cdr3_aa: CASSPNDRDFQETQYF
j_call: TRBJ2-7; clone_size: .; v_call: TRBV6-1; d_call: TRBD1; cdr3_nt: TGTGCCAGCAGTGCTTCCGGTGGGACAGGGACCTACGAGCAGTACTTC; cdr3_aa: CASSASGGTGTYEQYF
j_call: TRBJ2-1; clone_size: few; v_call: TRBV12-3/TRBV12-4; d_call: TRBD2; cdr3_nt: TGTGTCAGCAGCATGATGAGCGGGACGGCGGGGAATGAGCAGTTCTTC; cdr3_aa: CVSSMMSGTAGNEQFF
j_call: TRBJ2-7; clone_size: .; v_call: TRBV20-1; d_call: TRBD1; cdr3_nt: TGCAGTTACGGTGCAGGGGGTTACGAGCAGTACTTC; cdr3_aa: CSYGAGGYEQYF
j_call: TRBJ2-5; clone_size: .; v_call: TRBV20-1; d_call: TRBD2; cdr3_nt: TGCAGTGCTACCCGGACTAGCGGGGGAGCAGGAAAAGAGACCCAGTACTTC; cdr3_aa: CSATRTSGGAGKETQYF
j_call: TRBJ1-2; clone_size: few; v_call: TRBV20-1; d_call: .; cdr3_nt: TGCAGTGCGCCCGGCCGGAGGGTTAACTATGGCTACACCTTC; cdr3_aa: CSAPGRRVNYGYTF
j_call: TRBJ1-1; clone_size: few; v_call: TRBV4-3; d_call: .; cdr3_nt: TGCGCCAGCAGCCAACGACAGGCACAGAACACTGAAGCTTTCTTT; cdr3_aa: CASSQRQAQNTEAFF
j_call: TRBJ2-1; clone_size: few; v_call: TRBV27; d_call: .; cdr3_nt: TGTGCCAGCAGTTATACGGGGGAGTCCTACAATGAGCAGTTCTTC; cdr3_aa: CASSYTGESYNEQFF
j_call: TRBJ2-1; clone_size: .; v_call: TRBV12-5; d_call: TRBD2; cdr3_nt: TGTGCTAGTGGTTTGGCCCCACTAGCGGCGAGCTCCTACAATGAGCAGTTCTTC; cdr3_aa: CASGLAPLAASSYNEQFF
j_call: TRBJ1-4; clone_size: .; v_call: TRBV20-1; d_call: TRBD1; cdr3_nt: TGCAGTGTAACCGACAGGGCGGGTGAAAAACTGTTTTTT; cdr3_aa: CSVTDRAGEKLFF
j_call: TRBJ1-3; clone_size: .; v_call: TRBV6-5; d_call: .; cdr3_nt: TGTGCCAGCAGCAAGGACGGAAACACCATATATTTT; cdr3_aa: CASSKDGNTIYF
j_call: TRBJ2-1; clone_size: .; v_call: TRBV10-3; d_call: .; cdr3_nt: TGTGCCATCAGTGAGTCCCCAGGGGATGAGCAGTTCTTC; cdr3_aa: CAISESPGDEQFF
j_call: TRBJ2-5; clone_size: few; v_call: TRBV29-1; d_call: TRBD1; cdr3_nt: TGCAGCGCCGACGGACAGGGGGCCGGAGAGACCCAGTACTTC; cdr3_aa: CSADGQGAGETQYF
j_call: TRBJ2-1; clone_size: .; v_call: TRBV29-1; d_call: .; cdr3_nt: TGCAGCGTTGTCCGGGGAAACAATGAGCAGTTCTTC; cdr3_aa: CSVVRGNNEQFF
j_call: TRBJ2-4; clone_size: few; v_call: TRBV6-6; d_call: .; cdr3_nt: TGTGCCACCTGGGGCCAGGGCAAAAACATTCAGTACTTC; cdr3_aa: CATWGQGKNIQYF
j_call: TRBJ1-1; clone_size: .; v_call: TRBV6-6; d_call: .; cdr3_nt: TGTGCCAGCAGTTACTCGATGGAGGGCGCGAACACTGAAGCTTTCTTT; cdr3_aa: CASSYSMEGANTEAFF
j_call: TRBJ2-7; clone_size: .; v_call: TRBV10-3; d_call: TRBD2; cdr3_nt: TGTGCCATCAGTGAGTCAGAAGCGGGAAGATCTTGGCAGTACTTC; cdr3_aa: CAISESEAGRSWQYF
j_call: TRBJ1-1; clone_size: few; v_call: TRBV15; d_call: TRBD1; cdr3_nt: TGTGCCACCAGCAGAGCAAGGCAGGGGGGGAGGACTGAAGCTTTCTTT; cdr3_aa: CATSRARQGGRTEAFF
j_call: TRBJ2-7; clone_size: few; v_call: TRBV12-3/TRBV12-4; d_call: TRBD1; cdr3_nt: TGTGCCAGCAGTTACCGAGGGGGCCAGTACGAGCAGTACTTC; cdr3_aa: CASSYRGGQYEQYF
j_call: TRBJ1-1; clone_size: .; v_call: TRBV3-1; d_call: .; cdr3_nt: TGTGCCAGCAGCCAAGGTTCGGGGAAAGCTTTCTTT; cdr3_aa: CASSQGSGKAFF
j_call: TRBJ1-2; clone_size: .; v_call: TRBV5-1; d_call: TRBD1; cdr3_nt: TGCGCCAGCAGCTCGCCGGGACAGGGGAGACAAGACTACACCTTC; cdr3_aa: CASSSPGQGRQDYTF
j_call: TRBJ2-3; clone_size: .; v_call: TRBV7-2; d_call: TRBD2; cdr3_nt: TGTGCCAGCAGCATGTCTAGCGGGACCCGTTTTGATACGCAGTATTTT; cdr3_aa: CASSMSSGTRFDTQYF
j_call: TRBJ1-2; clone_size: .; v_call: TRBV20-1; d_call: .; cdr3_nt: TGCATTAGGGGGGACTCTAACTATGGCTACACCTTC; cdr3_aa: CIRGDSNYGYTF
j_call: TRBJ1-1; clone_size: many; v_call: TRBV5-1; d_call: .; cdr3_nt: TGCGCCAGCAGCTTGTGGGGGCCGAACACTGAAGCTTTCTTT; cdr3_aa: CASSLWGPNTEAFF
j_call: TRBJ2-3; clone_size: few; v_call: TRBV7-8; d_call: TRBD1; cdr3_nt: TGTGCCAGCAGCTCACCGGGACAGGGCTCAGATACGCAGTATTTT; cdr3_aa: CASSSPGQGSDTQYF
j_call: TRBJ1-2; clone_size: few; v_call: TRBV29-1; d_call: .; cdr3_nt: TGCAGCGTTGAATCAGGGTATGGCTACACCTTC; cdr3_aa: CSVESGYGYTF
j_call: TRBJ2-7; clone_size: .; v_call: TRBV12-3/TRBV12-4; d_call: TRBD1; cdr3_nt: TGTGCCAGCAGTATTACCGGGACAGGCCTTTCCTACGAGCAGTACTTC; cdr3_aa: CASSITGTGLSYEQYF
j_call: TRBJ2-7; clone_size: .; v_call: TRBV4-1; d_call: .; cdr3_nt: TGCGCCAGCAGCCAATCCGACCCAGGGGTTTCCTACGAGCAGTACTTC; cdr3_aa: CASSQSDPGVSYEQYF
j_call: TRBJ2-3; clone_size: many; v_call: TRBV6-5; d_call: TRBD2; cdr3_nt: TGTGCCAGCAGTTACGCCCAAGGGGAGGGAGACGGGACAGATACGCAGTATTTT; cdr3_aa: CASSYAQGEGDGTDTQYF
j_call: TRBJ2-1; clone_size: .; v_call: TRBV6-1; d_call: .; cdr3_nt: TGTGCCAGCAGTGAAGGTGCCCGACGGGGTGAGCAGTTCTTC; cdr3_aa: CASSEGARRGEQFF
j_call: TRBJ2-5; clone_size: .; v_call: TRBV28; d_call: .; cdr3_nt: TGTGCCAGCAGTGGGGAGGTAGGGAGGCAGGAGACCCAGTACTTC; cdr3_aa: CASSGEVGRQETQYF
j_call: TRBJ2-3; clone_size: few; v_call: TRBV19; d_call: TRBD2; cdr3_nt: TGTGCCAGTACCGGACTAGCGGGAGAAGGTACGCAGTATTTT; cdr3_aa: CASTGLAGEGTQYF
j_call: TRBJ2-5; clone_size: .; v_call: TRBV5-1; d_call: .; cdr3_nt: TGCGCCAGCAGCTTGGGGTGGATTGCAGCGGGTGGAATCTCCTACGAGCGGTACTTC; cdr3_aa: CASSLGWIAAGGISYERYF
j_call: TRBJ1-4; clone_size: few; v_call: TRBV4-3; d_call: .; cdr3_nt: TGCGCCAGCAGCCAAGACAGCTCTTCTAATGAAAAACTGTTTTTT; cdr3_aa: CASSQDSSSNEKLFF
j_call: TRBJ2-7; clone_size: .; v_call: TRBV20-1; d_call: .; cdr3_nt: TGCAGTGCTAGAGATACAGGGTCCTACGAGCAGTACTTC; cdr3_aa: CSARDTGSYEQYF
j_call: TRBJ1-4; clone_size: .; v_call: TRBV12-3/TRBV12-4; d_call: .; cdr3_nt: TGTGCCAGCGGACGCGGACATGAAAAACTGTTTTTT; cdr3_aa: CASGRGHEKLFF
j_call: TRBJ1-3; clone_size: few; v_call: TRBV6-6; d_call: .; cdr3_nt: TGTGCCAGCAGTTACTCGACTGGAAACACCATATATTTT; cdr3_aa: CASSYSTGNTIYF
j_call: TRBJ1-2; clone_size: .; v_call: TRBV20-1; d_call: .; cdr3_nt: TGCAGTGCTCCATTCGAAGGGTCTAACTATGGCTACACCTTC; cdr3_aa: CSAPFEGSNYGYTF
j_call: TRBJ2-5; clone_size: .; v_call: TRBV10-3; d_call: TRBD2; cdr3_nt: TGTGCCATCAGTGATACTAGCGGGGGGGCTGGAGAGACCCAGTACTTC; cdr3_aa: CAISDTSGGAGETQYF
j_call: TRBJ2-1; clone_size: many; v_call: TRBV24-1; d_call: TRBD2; cdr3_nt: TGTGCCACCAGTGATTCGGTAGCGGGAGCCTACAATGAGCAGTTCTTC; cdr3_aa: CATSDSVAGAYNEQFF
j_call: TRBJ2-2; clone_size: .; v_call: TRBV29-1; d_call: TRBD1; cdr3_nt: TGCAGCGTTTACGGACAGGGGAGTACCGGGGAGCTGTTTTTT; cdr3_aa: CSVYGQGSTGELFF
j_call: TRBJ1-2; clone_size: .; v_call: TRBV3-1; d_call: TRBD1; cdr3_nt: TGTGCCAGCAGTCATCTGGGACAGCACTATGGCTACACCTTC; cdr3_aa: CASSHLGQHYGYTF